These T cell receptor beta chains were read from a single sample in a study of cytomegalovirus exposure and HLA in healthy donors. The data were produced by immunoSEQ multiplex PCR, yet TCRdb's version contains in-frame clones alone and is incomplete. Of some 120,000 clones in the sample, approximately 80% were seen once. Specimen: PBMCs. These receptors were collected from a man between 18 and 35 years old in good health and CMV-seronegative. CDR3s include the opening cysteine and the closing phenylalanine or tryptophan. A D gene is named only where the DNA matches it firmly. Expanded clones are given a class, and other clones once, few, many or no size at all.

CDR3 DNA: TGCGCCAGCAGCTTGGGACAGGCAGGAAACACCATATATTTT; CDR3 protein: CASSLGQAGNTIYF; V gene: TRBV5-1; J gene: TRBJ1-3; clone size: once; D gene: .
CDR3 DNA: TGTGCCAGCAGTGAAAGGACGGGAGATCAGCCCCAGCATTTT; CDR3 protein: CASSERTGDQPQHF; V gene: TRBV6-1; J gene: TRBJ1-5; clone size: .; D gene: .
CDR3 DNA: TGTGCCAGCTCACAATCGACAGGGTGGGAGACCCAGTACTTC; CDR3 protein: CASSQSTGWETQYF; V gene: TRBV18; J gene: TRBJ2-5; clone size: .; D gene: TRBD1
CDR3 DNA: TGCGCCAGCAGCTTGGGACAGGGTTACTACGAGCAGTACTTC; CDR3 protein: CASSLGQGYYEQYF; V gene: TRBV5-1; J gene: TRBJ2-7; clone size: .; D gene: TRBD1
CDR3 DNA: TGTTCCAGCAGCTTGCCCGGGAGACAGTATGGGAACACTGAAGCTTTCTTT; CDR3 protein: CSSSLPGRQYGNTEAFF; V gene: TRBV7-9; J gene: TRBJ1-1; clone size: .; D gene: .
CDR3 DNA: TGCGCCAGCAATACAGGGGTAAGCTACGAGCAGTACTTC; CDR3 protein: CASNTGVSYEQYF; V gene: TRBV5-1; J gene: TRBJ2-7; clone size: few; D gene: TRBD1
CDR3 DNA: TGCGCCAGCCGTTCGTCAGGGGGCACTGGGGCCAACGTCCTGACTTTC; CDR3 protein: CASRSSGGTGANVLTF; V gene: TRBV5-1; J gene: TRBJ2-6; clone size: .; D gene: TRBD1
CDR3 DNA: TGTGCCAGCAGCGTAGTCGGCGGGGGGGCCTGGGACATTCAGTACTTC; CDR3 protein: CASSVVGGGAWDIQYF; V gene: TRBV9; J gene: TRBJ2-4; clone size: .; D gene: TRBD2
CDR3 DNA: TGTGCCAGCAGGGGACAGGGATCCTACGAGCAGTACTTC; CDR3 protein: CASRGQGSYEQYF; V gene: TRBV2; J gene: TRBJ2-7; clone size: .; D gene: TRBD1
CDR3 DNA: TGTGCCAGCAGCCATAGCGGGGGGTACTACGAGCAGTACTTC; CDR3 protein: CASSHSGGYYEQYF; V gene: TRBV5-4; J gene: TRBJ2-7; clone size: .; D gene: TRBD2
CDR3 DNA: TGTGCCAGCAGCGACCGACTAGCGGGGCGCACAGATACGCAGTATTTT; CDR3 protein: CASSDRLAGRTDTQYF; V gene: TRBV9; J gene: TRBJ2-3; clone size: .; D gene: TRBD2
CDR3 DNA: TGTGCCAGCAGCCGACTAGCGGGGGGGCACACAGATACGCAGTATTTT; CDR3 protein: CASSRLAGGHTDTQYF; V gene: TRBV7-2; J gene: TRBJ2-3; clone size: few; D gene: TRBD2
CDR3 DNA: TGTGCCACAGGGGTCATTCTGGGGGAGAACACTGAAGCTTTCTTT; CDR3 protein: CATGVILGENTEAFF; V gene: TRBV10-3; J gene: TRBJ1-1; clone size: .; D gene: .
CDR3 DNA: TGTGCCAGCAGCCTGGGACAGGGCCTAGCCAAAAACATTCAGTACTTC; CDR3 protein: CASSLGQGLAKNIQYF; V gene: TRBV5-6; J gene: TRBJ2-4; clone size: .; D gene: TRBD1
CDR3 DNA: TGTGCCAGCAGTGCCCGGCAAGCAGGTTGGGGGCCAACCACCAATGAGCAGTTCTTC; CDR3 protein: CASSARQAGWGPTTNEQFF; V gene: TRBV6-1; J gene: TRBJ2-1; clone size: .; D gene: .
CDR3 DNA: TGTGCCAGCAGTGGACAGGGGGTGAACAATCAGCCCCAGCATTTT; CDR3 protein: CASSGQGVNNQPQHF; V gene: TRBV2; J gene: TRBJ1-5; clone size: .; D gene: TRBD1
CDR3 DNA: TGTGCCAGCAGCTTAGGACAGGGGGCTGAAAAACTGTTTTTT; CDR3 protein: CASSLGQGAEKLFF; V gene: TRBV7-8; J gene: TRBJ1-4; clone size: once; D gene: TRBD1
CDR3 DNA: TGTGCCAGTAGCCGACTTAGCGCAGATACGCAGTATTTT; CDR3 protein: CASSRLSADTQYF; V gene: TRBV19; J gene: TRBJ2-3; clone size: .; D gene: .
CDR3 DNA: TGTGCCATCAGGACTAGCGGGGGGGCCATGGATGAGCAGTTCTTC; CDR3 protein: CAIRTSGGAMDEQFF; V gene: TRBV10-3; J gene: TRBJ2-1; clone size: .; D gene: TRBD2
CDR3 DNA: TGTGCCAGCAGCTTAAGGGGCATTTTGGACGAGCAGTACTTC; CDR3 protein: CASSLRGILDEQYF; V gene: TRBV13; J gene: TRBJ2-7; clone size: few; D gene: .
CDR3 DNA: TGTGCCAGCAGCTCAATACCGGAGTCGGAGCAGTACTTC; CDR3 protein: CASSSIPESEQYF; V gene: TRBV7-2; J gene: TRBJ2-7; clone size: once; D gene: .
CDR3 DNA: TGTGCCAGCAGCTTGGCCTCCAGGGCCCAGACTGAAGCTTTCTTT; CDR3 protein: CASSLASRAQTEAFF; V gene: TRBV5-4; J gene: TRBJ1-1; clone size: .; D gene: .
CDR3 DNA: TGTGCCAGCAGCCAAGGTGGAGCAGGGGTGTTCTTAAAATATGGCTACACCTTC; CDR3 protein: CASSQGGAGVFLKYGYTF; V gene: TRBV14; J gene: TRBJ1-2; clone size: .; D gene: .
CDR3 DNA: TGTGCCAGCAGTCATTCCCAGGGGGCGTCGGATCAGCCCCAGCATTTT; CDR3 protein: CASSHSQGASDQPQHF; V gene: TRBV7-9; J gene: TRBJ1-5; clone size: .; D gene: TRBD1
CDR3 DNA: TGTGCCAGCAGTTACTTCGGGGATAAGAGCACTGAAGCTTTCTTT; CDR3 protein: CASSYFGDKSTEAFF; V gene: TRBV27; J gene: TRBJ1-1; clone size: once; D gene: .
CDR3 DNA: TGTGCCAGCAGCTTGGGGCTTCAGCCCCAGCATTTT; CDR3 protein: CASSLGLQPQHF; V gene: TRBV5-6; J gene: TRBJ1-5; clone size: .; D gene: .
CDR3 DNA: TGTGCCAGTAGTATAGGGGGGACAGGGTACAATGAGCAGTTCTTC; CDR3 protein: CASSIGGTGYNEQFF; V gene: TRBV19; J gene: TRBJ2-1; clone size: .; D gene: TRBD1
CDR3 DNA: TGTGCCAGCAGGGTCGCGGGGGGGCCTTTGGATGAGCAGTTCTTC; CDR3 protein: CASRVAGGPLDEQFF; V gene: TRBV2; J gene: TRBJ2-1; clone size: .; D gene: TRBD2
CDR3 DNA: TGTGCCAGCAGCTCCGGGTACAAAAGCCATGGCTACACCTTC; CDR3 protein: CASSSGYKSHGYTF; V gene: TRBV7-2; J gene: TRBJ1-2; clone size: .; D gene: .
CDR3 DNA: TGTGCCAGCAGCCCCTATGGAGACTATGGCTACACCTTC; CDR3 protein: CASSPYGDYGYTF; V gene: TRBV7-2; J gene: TRBJ1-2; clone size: .; D gene: .
CDR3 DNA: TGTGCCAGCAGCGCCCGAGCGGGAACCTCCTACGAGCAGTACTTC; CDR3 protein: CASSARAGTSYEQYF; V gene: TRBV9; J gene: TRBJ2-7; clone size: .; D gene: TRBD2
CDR3 DNA: TGTGCCAGCAGCCCTCTAGCGGGGGGGCAGGATGAGCAGTTCTTC; CDR3 protein: CASSPLAGGQDEQFF; V gene: TRBV7-3; J gene: TRBJ2-1; clone size: .; D gene: TRBD2
CDR3 DNA: TGTGCCAGCTCACGGGACAGGGGGCCCTCTGGGGCCAACGTCCTGACTTTC; CDR3 protein: CASSRDRGPSGANVLTF; V gene: TRBV18; J gene: TRBJ2-6; clone size: few; D gene: TRBD1
CDR3 DNA: TGTGCCAGCAGTTTGCTACAGGGGCAGGGCTACACCTTC; CDR3 protein: CASSLLQGQGYTF; V gene: TRBV28; J gene: TRBJ1-2; clone size: .; D gene: TRBD1
CDR3 DNA: TGTGCCAGCAGCGAAGCCATGAACACTGAAGCTTTCTTT; CDR3 protein: CASSEAMNTEAFF; V gene: TRBV7-9; J gene: TRBJ1-1; clone size: .; D gene: .
CDR3 DNA: TGTGCCAGCAGCCAACGAGGGAACACTGAAGCTTTCTTT; CDR3 protein: CASSQRGNTEAFF; V gene: TRBV4-2; J gene: TRBJ1-1; clone size: .; D gene: .
CDR3 DNA: TGTGCCAGCAGCGCCAGATCGGGCACCGGGGAGCTGTTTTTT; CDR3 protein: CASSARSGTGELFF; V gene: TRBV11-3; J gene: TRBJ2-2; clone size: .; D gene: .
CDR3 DNA: TGCGCCAGCAGCTTGCTCATTCTGGGCGGGGGTCGCAATGAGCAGTTCTTC; CDR3 protein: CASSLLILGGGRNEQFF; V gene: TRBV5-1; J gene: TRBJ2-1; clone size: .; D gene: TRBD2
CDR3 DNA: TGTGCCAGCAGCCTCTCACGGCGGGAGACCGGGGAGCTGTTTTTT; CDR3 protein: CASSLSRRETGELFF; V gene: TRBV5-5; J gene: TRBJ2-2; clone size: .; D gene: TRBD2
CDR3 DNA: TGCAGCGTTGAACTCCCCCCGAACACTGAAGCTTTCTTT; CDR3 protein: CSVELPPNTEAFF; V gene: TRBV29-1; J gene: TRBJ1-1; clone size: .; D gene: .
CDR3 DNA: TGTGCCAGCAGTTCCCTCGGGGGGGGTAAGAAAAAACTGTTTTTT; CDR3 protein: CASSSLGGGKKKLFF; V gene: TRBV27; J gene: TRBJ1-4; clone size: .; D gene: .
CDR3 DNA: TGTGCCAGCAGCTTAATCCCAGGGGCCAATGAGCAGTTCTTC; CDR3 protein: CASSLIPGANEQFF; V gene: TRBV7-9; J gene: TRBJ2-1; clone size: .; D gene: .
CDR3 DNA: TGTGCCAGCAGGCGACAGGGGTTAAACTATGGCTACACCTTC; CDR3 protein: CASRRQGLNYGYTF; V gene: TRBV5-8; J gene: TRBJ1-2; clone size: .; D gene: TRBD1
CDR3 DNA: TGTGCCAGTAGTATTCCCCGGACAGGGATGAACACTGAAGCTTTCTTT; CDR3 protein: CASSIPRTGMNTEAFF; V gene: TRBV19; J gene: TRBJ1-1; clone size: few; D gene: TRBD1
CDR3 DNA: TGTGCAAGTCGCTTAGGAAAGACAGGGGTATTCTATGGCTACACCTTC; CDR3 protein: CASRLGKTGVFYGYTF; V gene: TRBV12-2; J gene: TRBJ1-2; clone size: .; D gene: .
CDR3 DNA: TGTGCCAGCAGTGGCAAATCGGCAGGTTATGGCTACACCTTC; CDR3 protein: CASSGKSAGYGYTF; V gene: TRBV2; J gene: TRBJ1-2; clone size: .; D gene: .
CDR3 DNA: TGCAGCGCCAACAAGGGACAGGTGGCAGATACGCAGTATTTT; CDR3 protein: CSANKGQVADTQYF; V gene: TRBV29-1; J gene: TRBJ2-3; clone size: once; D gene: TRBD1
CDR3 DNA: TGTGCCAGCAGCTTCCCAGGGAATGAGCAGTTCTTC; CDR3 protein: CASSFPGNEQFF; V gene: TRBV7-2; J gene: TRBJ2-1; clone size: .; D gene: .
CDR3 DNA: TGTGCCAGCAGTGATTACAGACAGGGGGTACTGGCTTTCTTT; CDR3 protein: CASSDYRQGVLAFF; V gene: TRBV6-1; J gene: TRBJ1-1; clone size: .; D gene: TRBD1
CDR3 DNA: TGTGCCAGCAGCAGTTGGGGACAGGGGACGGATACGCAGTATTTT; CDR3 protein: CASSSWGQGTDTQYF; V gene: TRBV2; J gene: TRBJ2-3; clone size: few; D gene: TRBD1
CDR3 DNA: TGTGCCAGCAGCTTCTCGGCAGGGGGCGATGGCTACACCTTC; CDR3 protein: CASSFSAGGDGYTF; V gene: TRBV7-9; J gene: TRBJ1-2; clone size: .; D gene: TRBD1
CDR3 DNA: TGTGCCAGCAGTTTGACAGGGGGCTTTTATGGCTACACCTTC; CDR3 protein: CASSLTGGFYGYTF; V gene: TRBV5-6; J gene: TRBJ1-2; clone size: .; D gene: TRBD1
CDR3 DNA: TGTGCCAGCAGCTTGCGCGGGGCGATGGAGACCCAGTACTTC; CDR3 protein: CASSLRGAMETQYF; V gene: TRBV5-4; J gene: TRBJ2-5; clone size: .; D gene: .
CDR3 DNA: TGTGCCAGCAGCTCATTTGATCAGGGGCTTTACAATGAGCAGTTCTTC; CDR3 protein: CASSSFDQGLYNEQFF; V gene: TRBV7-6; J gene: TRBJ2-1; clone size: .; D gene: .
CDR3 DNA: TGTGCCAGTACCACAGGGGGGAATCAGCCCCAGCATTTT; CDR3 protein: CASTTGGNQPQHF; V gene: TRBV19; J gene: TRBJ1-5; clone size: .; D gene: TRBD1
CDR3 DNA: TGTGCCAGCAGCTTAGACGGAGGGGGCAATCAGCCCCAGCATTTT; CDR3 protein: CASSLDGGGNQPQHF; V gene: TRBV7-6; J gene: TRBJ1-5; clone size: .; D gene: .
CDR3 DNA: TGTGCCAGCAGTTACGAACAGGGCTCCGAGCAGTACTTC; CDR3 protein: CASSYEQGSEQYF; V gene: TRBV6-5; J gene: TRBJ2-7; clone size: once; D gene: .